This passage covers 6 T cell receptor beta chains from one sample sequenced in a study of T cells in women clearing cervical HPV infection. Sequenced by immunoSEQ multiplex PCR; TCRdb stores in-frame clones only, minus some. The table for this sample gives about 36,000 clones. Sequenced: blood buffy coat. The receptor set was obtained from a woman aged 18 to 75 with a cervical HPV16 infection that either progressed to CIN3+ or cleared (not recorded which).

Comments on this clone: One end of the junction does not line up with germline, which may come from a read error. The missing CDR3 end, 3 residues past where the read stops, is filled in from the germline J gene. The same CDR3 also results from other DNA sequences found in this sample. The rearrangement joins TRBV7-2 to TRBJ1-3, with D hard to call. Germline CDR1 reads SGHTA; CDR2 reads FQGNSA. CDR3 size: 13 residues. The sequenced CDR3 bases are TGTGCCAGCAGCTACAGTTCTGGAAACACG. Translated: CASSYSSGNT. The whole CDR3 protein is CASSYSSGNTIYF.

Details on this clone: The read comes to an end 3 residues before the CDR3 does, leaving the germline J gene to fill in the end. The rearrangement uses TRBV19 and TRBJ2-4; D possibly corresponds to TRBD2 (5 bases). The CDR3 length is 13 residues. CDR1 is LNHDA, CDR2 SQIVND, per germline (reference sequence). CDR3 protein: CASVLTGSFGQYF. The sequenced CDR3 bases are TGTGCCAGTGTGCTGACGGGGTCGTTTGGT.

Comments on this clone: The read terminates 3 residues before the CDR3 end, so the remaining end is supplied by the germline J gene. V and J are TRBV5-3 and TRBJ2-2, with D perhaps matching TRBD2 (6 bases). TRBV5-3 is given ORF status, its function remaining uncertain. This CDR3 is built from 17 residues. V was pared by 5 bases and J by 2 bases, with 19 bases between. The CDR3 DNA, read in part, is TGTGCCAGAAGAACCTATCCCGGGACTGACAACACCGGGGAG. Translated, it gives CARRTYPGTDNTGE. The CDR3, in full, reads CARRTYPGTDNTGELFF.

Worth noting for this clone: The read halts 3 residues ahead of the CDR3 end, with the missing end drawn from the germline J gene. V and J are TRBV7-9 and TRBJ2-2, with 7 bases lining up with TRBD1. From germline, CDR1 is SEHNR and CDR2 FQNEAQ (reference sequence). The CDR3 contains 15 residues. The V segment lost 2 bases and the J segment 4 bases; nucleotides outside the gene matches: 4. The part of the CDR3 DNA that was read is TGTGCCAGCAGCTTATCGGGACAGTTCACCGGGGAG. It encodes CASSLSGQFTGE. The complete CDR3 protein is CASSLSGQFTGELFF.

Note on this clone: A junction end diverges from the germline sequence, so it may reflect a read error. The CDR3 extends 3 residues past the end of the read, so its final part is completed from the germline J gene. This rearrangement joins TRBV7-2 to TRBJ1-2, with D perhaps TRBD1 (6 bases). This CDR3 spans 15 amino acids. Germline-derived CDR1 and CDR2 are SGHTA and FQGNSA. CDR3 bases read: TGTGCCAGCAGCCTAGCGGGGGGGGCAGTTGGTGAC. Translating it yields CASSLAGGAVGD. The full CDR3 is CASSLAGGAVGDYTF.

Points on this clone: The junction differs from germline at one of its ends, possibly a read error. The CDR3 is cut off 3 residues early in the read; its end comes from the germline J gene. The chain links TRBV4-2 to TRBJ1-5; D is unclear. This CDR3 is built from 14 residues. The germline V gene encodes CDR1 LGHNA and CDR2 YNFKEQ. The CDR3 bases that were read are TGCGCCAGCAGCCAAGATTTCCCCGGTCAGCCC. Encoded protein: CASSQDFPGQP. The complete CDR3 sequence is CASSQDFPGQPQHF.